This T cell receptor (beta chain) was found in a study of blood T cell repertoires in COVID-19. At the level of the study: Whether acute or convalescent, the COVID-19 samples came from the United States, Italy and Spain. T cells, B-cell-depleted T cells, or PBMCs supplied cDNA or gDNA.

V trimming: 5 bases; J trimming: 1 base; junction bases outside the gene matches: 10. The CDR3 extends over 16 amino acids. The V gene's germline CDR1 is SGHTA and CDR2 FQGNSA. Original processing notes: Estimated nucleated cell counts came from reference gene primer amplification. Sequenced by immunoSEQ multiplex PCR; TCRdb stores in-frame clones only, minus some. V and J calls and clone size are copied from that table; D and trimming were computed from the DNA. Here the sample spans approximately 110,000 clones, around 88% being singletons. The sample holds a few counts of this clone. The sequenced sample consisted of peripheral blood. The gene calls are TRBV7-2 and TRBJ1-2; 7 bases agree with TRBD1. This clonotype was sampled from a woman aged 45-65 years with active or convalescent COVID-19. The CDR3 sequence: CASSPTRQGVNYGYTF. The CDR3 DNA follows: TGTGCCAGCAGCCCTACTAGGCAGGGGGTTAACTATGGCTACACCTTC. Combining the CDR3 with reference TRBV7-2 and TRBJ1-2 gives the whole variable domain GAGVSQSPSNKVTEKGKDVELRCDPISGHTALYWYRQSLGQGLEFLIYFQGNSAPDKSGLPSDRFSAERTGGSVSTLTIQRTQQEDSAVYLCASSPTRQGVNYGYTFGSGTRLTVV.